A single sample gave rise to the 3 T cell receptor beta chains below, sequenced in a study of shared clonotypes between healthy human individuals. TCRdb keeps only in-frame clones here, not all; method: immunoSEQ multiplex PCR. Found here are about 480,000 clones, 75% to 80% of them singletons; the top ten hold 12%. Source material: PBMCs. The receptor source for this set is a woman in her 40s in good health. Some clones in this sample may be carry-over from other donors' samples.

V usage is TRBV19 and J usage is TRBJ1-4; no clear D gene. The CDR3 is 17 amino acids. Germline V lookup: CDR1 LNHDA, CDR2 SQIVND (reference sequence). The V gene lost 3 bases and the J gene lost 0 bases, with 14 bases spanning the gap. CDR3 sequence reads: CASSIGVSPSTNEKLFF. The CDR3 bases are TGTGCCAGTAGTATCGGAGTGTCCCCCTCAACTAATGAAAAACTGTTTTTT.

The rearrangement uses TRBV5-1 and TRBJ2-3; 9 bases line up with TRBD1. Losses at the gene ends were 1 base for V and 0 bases for J; bases not matched to a gene: 3. The germline gives CDR1 SGHRS, CDR2 YFSETQ. The CDR3 spans 16 residues. The CDR3 nucleotides are TGCGCCAGCAGCTTGCCCGGACAGGGGAGCACAGATACGCAGTATTTT. This sequence encodes CASSLPGQGSTDTQYF.

This clone is a singleton in its sample. V usage is TRBV7-2 and J usage is TRBJ2-5, with no clear D. The ends were cut back, 0 bases at V and 0 bases at J, with 5 bases in the middle. The CDR3 loop spans 14 amino acids. Per the germline V gene, CDR1 is SGHTA and CDR2 is FQGNSA. The CDR3, as DNA: TGTGCCAGCAGCTTAGCGGCCAACCAAGAGACCCAGTACTTC. This sequence encodes CASSLAANQETQYF.